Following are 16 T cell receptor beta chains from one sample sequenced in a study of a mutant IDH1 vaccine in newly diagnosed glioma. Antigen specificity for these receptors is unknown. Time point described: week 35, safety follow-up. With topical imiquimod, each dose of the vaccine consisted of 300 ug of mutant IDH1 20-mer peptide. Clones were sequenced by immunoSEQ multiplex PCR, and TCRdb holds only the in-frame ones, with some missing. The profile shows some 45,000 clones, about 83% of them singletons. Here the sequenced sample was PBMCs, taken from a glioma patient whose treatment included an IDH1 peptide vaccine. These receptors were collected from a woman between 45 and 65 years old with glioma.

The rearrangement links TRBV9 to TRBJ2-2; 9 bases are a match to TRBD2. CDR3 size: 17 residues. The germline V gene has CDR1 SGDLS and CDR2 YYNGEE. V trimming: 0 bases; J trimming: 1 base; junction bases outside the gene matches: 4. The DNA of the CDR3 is TGTGCCAGCAGCGTAGCAGCGGGGGGCGGGAACACCGGGGAGCTGTTTTTT. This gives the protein CASSVAAGGGNTGELFF. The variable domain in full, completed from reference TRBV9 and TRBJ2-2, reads DSGVTQTPKHLITATGQRVTLRCSPRSGDLSVYWYQQSLDQGLQFLIQYYNGEERAKGNILERFSAQQFPDLHSELNLSSLELGDSALYFCASSVAAGGGNTGELFFGEGSRLTVL.

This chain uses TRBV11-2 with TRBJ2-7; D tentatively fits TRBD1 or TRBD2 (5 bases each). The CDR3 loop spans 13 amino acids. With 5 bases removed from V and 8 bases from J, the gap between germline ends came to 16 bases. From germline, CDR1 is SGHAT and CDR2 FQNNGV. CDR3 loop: CASSPREGTQQYF. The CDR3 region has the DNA TGTGCCAGCAGCCCACGAGAAGGGACCCAGCAGTACTTC.

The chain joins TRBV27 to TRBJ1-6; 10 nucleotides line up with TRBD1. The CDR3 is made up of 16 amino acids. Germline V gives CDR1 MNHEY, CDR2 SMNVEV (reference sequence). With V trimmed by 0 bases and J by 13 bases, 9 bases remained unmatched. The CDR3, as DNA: TGTGCCAGCAGTTTATCTCCGGGACAGGGGTCTGGCCCCCTCCACTTT. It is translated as CASSLSPGQGSGPLHF.

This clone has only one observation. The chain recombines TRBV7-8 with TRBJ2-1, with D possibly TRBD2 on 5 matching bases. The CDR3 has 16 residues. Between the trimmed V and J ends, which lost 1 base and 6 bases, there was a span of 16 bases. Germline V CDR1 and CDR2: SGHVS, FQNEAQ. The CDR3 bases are TGTGCCAGCAGCTTAGGGAGCGGTACCCCGTTCAATGAGCAGTTCTTC. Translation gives CASSLGSGTPFNEQFF.

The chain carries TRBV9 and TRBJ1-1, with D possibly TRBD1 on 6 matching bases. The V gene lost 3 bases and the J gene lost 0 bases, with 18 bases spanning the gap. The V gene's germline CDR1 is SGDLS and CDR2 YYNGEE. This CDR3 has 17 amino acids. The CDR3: CASSGPTGTLLNTEAFF. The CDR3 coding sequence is TGTGCCAGCAGCGGCCCGACCGGGACACTCTTGAACACTGAAGCTTTCTTT.

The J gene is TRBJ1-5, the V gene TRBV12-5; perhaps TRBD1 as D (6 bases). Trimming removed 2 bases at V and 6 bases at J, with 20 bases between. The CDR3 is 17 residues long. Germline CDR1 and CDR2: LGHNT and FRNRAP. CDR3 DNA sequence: TGTGCTAGTGGTTTGACCCAAAACCGAGGGGGGAGTCAGCCCCAGCATTTT. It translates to CASGLTQNRGGSQPQHF.

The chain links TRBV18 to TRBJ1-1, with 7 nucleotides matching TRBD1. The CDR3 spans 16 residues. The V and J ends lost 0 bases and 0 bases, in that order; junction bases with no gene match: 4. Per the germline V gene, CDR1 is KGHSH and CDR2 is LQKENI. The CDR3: CASSPPGQKMNTEAFF. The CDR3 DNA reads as TGTGCCAGCTCACCACCGGGACAGAAAATGAACACTGAAGCTTTCTTT. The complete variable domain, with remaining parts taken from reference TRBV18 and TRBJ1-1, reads NAGVMQNPRHLVRRRGQEARLRCSPMKGHSHVYWYRQLPEEGLKFMVYLQKENIIDESGMPKERFSAEFPKEGPSILRIQQVVRGDSAAYFCASSPPGQKMNTEAFFGQGTRLTVV.

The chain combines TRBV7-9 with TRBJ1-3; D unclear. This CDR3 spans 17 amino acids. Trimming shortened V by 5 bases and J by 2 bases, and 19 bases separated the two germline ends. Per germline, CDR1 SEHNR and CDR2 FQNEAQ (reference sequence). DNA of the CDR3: TGTGCCAGCAGCAGAGCGGGTCCACTCCGCGCTGGAAACACCATATATTTT. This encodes CASSRAGPLRAGNTIYF.

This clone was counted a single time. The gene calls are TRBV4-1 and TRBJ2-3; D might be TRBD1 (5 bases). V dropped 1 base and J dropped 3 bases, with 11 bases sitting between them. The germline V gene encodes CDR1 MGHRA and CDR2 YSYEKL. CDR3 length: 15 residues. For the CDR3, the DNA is TGCGCCAGCAGCCAAGCTCTGCAGGGAACAGATACGCAGTATTTT. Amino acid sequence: CASSQALQGTDTQYF.

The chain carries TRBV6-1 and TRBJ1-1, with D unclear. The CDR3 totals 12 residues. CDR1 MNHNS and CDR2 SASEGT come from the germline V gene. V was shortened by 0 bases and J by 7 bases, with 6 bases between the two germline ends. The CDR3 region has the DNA TGTGCCAGCAGTGAAGCCATAGGTGAAGCTTTCTTT. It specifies CASSEAIGEAFF.

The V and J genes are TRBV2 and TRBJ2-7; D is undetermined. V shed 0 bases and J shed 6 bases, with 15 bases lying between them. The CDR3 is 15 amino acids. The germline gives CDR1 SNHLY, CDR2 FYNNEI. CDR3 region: CASSEAGLGGGEQYF. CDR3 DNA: TGTGCCAGCAGTGAAGCCGGCCTAGGTGGTGGCGAGCAGTACTTC.

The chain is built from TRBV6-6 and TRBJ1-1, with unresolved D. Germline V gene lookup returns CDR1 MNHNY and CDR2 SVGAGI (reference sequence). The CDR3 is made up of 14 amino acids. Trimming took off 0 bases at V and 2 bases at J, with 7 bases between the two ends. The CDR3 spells CASSYSGGNTEAFF. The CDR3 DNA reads TGTGCCAGCAGTTACTCCGGAGGTAACACTGAAGCTTTCTTT.

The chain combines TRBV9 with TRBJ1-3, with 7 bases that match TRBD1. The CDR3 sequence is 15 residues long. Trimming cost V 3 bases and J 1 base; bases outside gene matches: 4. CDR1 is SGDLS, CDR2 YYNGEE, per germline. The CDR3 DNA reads TGTGCCAGCAGCGCGGGGGACAGTTCTGGAAACACCATATATTTT. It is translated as CASSAGDSSGNTIYF.

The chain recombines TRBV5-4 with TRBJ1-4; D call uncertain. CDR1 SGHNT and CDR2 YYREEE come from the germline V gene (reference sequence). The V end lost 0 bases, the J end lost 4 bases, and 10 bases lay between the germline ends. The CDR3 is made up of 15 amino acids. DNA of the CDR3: TGTGCCAGCAGCTTGGACACGGGCATTAATGAAAAACTGTTTTTT. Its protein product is CASSLDTGINEKLFF.

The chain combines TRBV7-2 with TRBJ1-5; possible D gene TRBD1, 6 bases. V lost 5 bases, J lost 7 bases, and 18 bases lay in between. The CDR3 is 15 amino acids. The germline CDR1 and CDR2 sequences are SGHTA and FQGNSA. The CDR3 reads CASSPDRGAGQPQHF. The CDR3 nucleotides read TGTGCCAGCAGCCCCGATCGGGGGGCTGGACAGCCCCAGCATTTT.

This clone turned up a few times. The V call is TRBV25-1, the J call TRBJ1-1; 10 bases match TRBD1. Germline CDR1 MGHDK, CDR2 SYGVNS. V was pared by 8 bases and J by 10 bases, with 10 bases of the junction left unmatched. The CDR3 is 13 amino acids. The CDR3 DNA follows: TGTGCCAGCTCCCATCGGGACAGGGGAAGAGCTTTCTTT. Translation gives CASSHRDRGRAFF.